Sequencing of this TCR beta chain was carried out in a study of blood T cell repertoires in COVID-19. As for the study in general: PBMCs, B-cell-depleted T cells, or T cells provided the cDNA or gDNA that made up the material.

This clone was found a few times. Per the germline V gene, CDR1 is SEHNR and CDR2 is FQNEAQ (reference sequence). The CDR3 totals 15 residues. Trimming pared 6 bases from V and 5 bases from J, leaving 19 bases between. In the original processing: Estimated nucleated cell counts came from reference gene primer amplification. The data were produced by immunoSEQ multiplex PCR, yet TCRdb's version contains in-frame clones alone and is incomplete. That table gives V, J and clone size, and the DNA gave D and trimming. This table has approximately 98,000 clones, less than 75% appearing once. Input material: peripheral blood. The clonotype comes from a woman in her forties with acute or convalescent COVID-19. The chain recombines TRBV7-9 with TRBJ1-2, with a weak D call TRBD1 (5 bases). CDR3 sequence: CASSAPGLGEYGYTF. The CDR3 DNA is TGTGCCAGCAGTGCCCCCGGCCTAGGGGAATATGGCTACACCTTC. Complete variable domain (other parts from reference TRBV7-9 and TRBJ1-2): DTGVSQNPRHKITKRGQNVTFRCDPISEHNRLYWYRQTLGQGPEFLTYFQNEAQLEKSRLLSDRFSAERPKGSFSTLEIQRTEQGDSAMYLCASSAPGLGEYGYTFGSGTRLTVV.